This TCR beta chain was obtained from a study of shared clonotypes between healthy human individuals. General observations from the study: In general, naive subsets displayed greater estimated richness than memory subsets did.

Donors had no recently reported acute infections or vaccinations and were HIV-negative. To note about this clone: The antigen remains unidentified.

DNA at about 0.2 ug, 25,000 to 35,000 T cell genomes, went into sorted-subset replicate PCRs. The table came from immunoSEQ multiplex PCR; TCRdb's copy has only in-frame clones and leaves some out. The profile covers about 1 million clones, with about 77% appearing a single time and about 1.5% taken by the ten largest. Germline values: CDR1 MNHEY, CDR2 SMNVEV (reference sequence). Trimming removed 8 bases from V and 4 bases from J, with 11 bases in between. The length of the CDR3 is 12 residues. This sequence joins TRBV27 and TRBJ1-2; D is possibly TRBD1 (5 bases). The receptor comes from a man aged 18 to 29 in good health. The specimen sequenced was memory CD4+ T cells sorted from blood. Documented subset: CD45RA-negative fraction. The CDR3 nucleotides read TGTGCCAGCGGGACTGGACCCTATGGCTACACCTTC. Its translation: CASGTGPYGYTF.